This TCR beta chain was identified in a study of Graves' ophthalmopathy and Graves' hyperthyroidism. Study at large: Pretreatment peripheral blood was obtained at initial diagnosis. The study's findings and limits: Built on 13 signatures, a model told ophthalmopathy apart from stable hyperthyroidism with about 90% sensitivity and roughly 81% specificity. The model reached around 70% sensitivity and approximately 72% specificity for predicting ophthalmopathy progression.

RNA transcripts were the template, and TCR beta CDR3 regions were amplified from them. HTBI primers were used in a first-round RT-PCR, which preceded a second-round multiplex PCR. TCRdb reprocessed the multiplex PCR reads via MiXCR and lists one record per CDR3 protein. The sample lists about 39,000 distinct CDR3 sequences; around half were seen once. The table lists this clonotype with many counts. Its target is unknown. Per germline, CDR1 SNHLY and CDR2 FYNNEI. This CDR3 region has 14 residues. V shed 6 bases and J 0 bases; nucleotides not matched to a gene: 3. The chain recombines TRBV2 with TRBJ2-3; 7 nucleotides align to TRBD1. The TCR was taken from an adult woman with stable Graves' hyperthyroidism. The sequenced sample consisted of peripheral blood. The CDR3 is CASRPGGSTDTQYF. The CDR3 nucleotides are TGTGCCAGCAGGCCAGGGGGTAGCACAGATACGCAGTATTTT.